One and the same sample provided the 10 T cell receptor beta chains below, sequenced in a study of T cell repertoires in cytomegalovirus infection. The antigens of these receptors remain unknown. TCRdb analysed the reads with MiXCR anew, one entry per CDR3 protein. The sample shows more than 250,000 distinct CDR3 sequences, roughly 25% of them seen only once. The sample consisted of cultured PBMCs, taken from culture after CMV antigen stimulation. The receptors shown here come from a human donor in good health (CMV status not recorded). Some clones in this sample may be carry-over from other donors' samples.

There are many counts of this clonotype. The CDR3: CASSRTSGSTDTQYF. In DNA form, the CDR3 reads TGTGCCAGCAGTCGAACTAGCGGAAGCACAGATACGCAGTATTTT. The V call is TRBV12-3 or TRBV12-4, the J call TRBJ2-3, with TRBD2 matching over 8 bases. This CDR3 has 15 amino acids. With 5 bases clipped from V and 0 bases from J, the junction kept 4 bases outside the gene matches.

A few counts support this clonotype. The gene calls are TRBV7-3 and TRBJ2-1, with TRBD2 identical over 8 bases. V lost 2 bases to trimming and J lost 2 bases; unmatched junction nucleotides: 5. The CDR3 covers 16 residues. The V gene's germline CDR1 is SGHTA and CDR2 FQGTGA. The CDR3 sequence: CASSLAGGGTYNEQFF. The CDR3 nucleotides are TGTGCCAGCAGCTTAGCGGGAGGAGGTACCTACAATGAGCAGTTCTTC.

The rearrangement links TRBV2 to TRBJ2-1; D is possibly TRBD2 (5 bases). The ends were cut back, 6 bases at V and 5 bases at J, with 11 bases in the middle. Germline V gene lookup returns CDR1 SNHLY and CDR2 FYNNEI. The CDR3 sequence is 13 residues long. The CDR3 DNA reads as TGTGCCAGCAGATCAGGCGGGCACAATGAGCAGTTCTTC. Translating it yields CASRSGGHNEQFF.

This clonotype was counted between two and nine times. The chain carries TRBV19 and TRBJ2-1; the match to TRBD2 covers 8 bases. With 3 bases clipped from V and 3 bases from J, the junction kept 13 bases outside the gene matches. Germline V CDR1 and CDR2: LNHDA, SQIVND (reference sequence). This CDR3 has 18 residues. The CDR3 loop reads CASSIGLAGGRLYNEQFF. As DNA, the CDR3 is TGTGCCAGTAGTATCGGTCTAGCGGGTGGACGGCTCTACAATGAGCAGTTCTTC.

This clonotype showed up just a few times. This rearrangement joins TRBV7-2 to TRBJ2-2; 11 nucleotides match TRBD2. V was pared by 7 bases and J by 2 bases, with 9 bases of the junction left unmatched. CDR1 and CDR2 (germline): SGHTA, FQGNSA. This CDR3 is 17 amino acids long. The CDR3: CASILPGTSGNTGELFF. The CDR3 DNA sequence: TGTGCCAGCATCCTTCCCGGGACTAGCGGAAACACCGGGGAGCTGTTTTTT. The variable domain in full, with the rest retrieved from reference TRBV7-2 and TRBJ2-2, is GAGVSQSPSNKVTEKGKDVELRCDPISGHTALYWYRQSLGQGLEFLIYFQGNSAPDKSGLPSDRFSAERTGGSVSTLTIQRTQQEDSAVYLCASILPGTSGNTGELFFGEGSRLTVL.

Ten or more counts support this clonotype. The chain is built from TRBV7-2 and TRBJ1-2; TRBD1 is a possible D gene (5 bases). Germline V lookup: CDR1 SGHTA, CDR2 FQGNSA. V was shortened by 2 bases and J by 1 base, with 11 bases between the two germline ends. The CDR3 extends over 15 amino acids. This CDR3 is CASSLPGRLNYGYTF. In nucleotides, the CDR3 is TGTGCCAGCAGCTTACCGGGACGCCTTAACTATGGCTACACCTTC.

CDR3 sequence reads: CSAAGRDEKLFF. CDR3 nucleotide sequence: TGCAGTGCCGCAGGGCGAGATGAAAAACTGTTTTTT. The V gene is TRBV20-1, the J gene TRBJ1-4; a weak D match, TRBD1 (5 bases). Germline assignment: CDR1 DFQATT and CDR2 SNEGSKA (reference sequence). Trimming shortened V by 6 bases and J by 6 bases, and 11 bases separated the two germline ends. The CDR3 is 12 residues long.

The rearrangement uses TRBV12-3 or TRBV12-4 and TRBJ2-5; no firm D call. The V and J ends lost 4 bases and 3 bases respectively, with 9 bases between them. CDR3 length equals 13 residues. For the CDR3, the DNA is TGTGCCAGCAGTTCACCCATAGAAGAGACCCAGTACTTC. Translated, it gives CASSSPIEETQYF.

The chain carries TRBV19 and TRBJ1-1; D not certain. Trimming left V 5 bases short and J 4 bases short, with 8 bases between. The CDR3 is made up of 12 amino acids. Germline assignment: CDR1 LNHDA and CDR2 SQIVND (reference sequence). The CDR3 reads CASSWWRTEAFF. DNA for the CDR3: TGTGCCAGTAGTTGGTGGCGCACTGAAGCTTTCTTT.

The rearrangement uses TRBV12-3 or TRBV12-4 and TRBJ2-4; 15 bases match TRBD2. The junction had 3 bases not matched to a gene; V was cut back by 6 bases and J by 0 bases. This CDR3 region has 17 residues. CDR3 region: CASRGLAGGLAKNIQYF. The CDR3, as DNA: TGTGCCAGCAGGGGACTAGCGGGAGGACTAGCCAAAAACATTCAGTACTTC.